The 8 T cell receptor beta chains listed next were all sequenced from one sample in a study of beta chain features in type 1 diabetes. The authors reverse transcribed all of the isolated RNA, so sequencing captured expressed TCRB transcripts. TCRdb's copy holds only in-frame clones and misses some; the assay was immunoSEQ multiplex PCR. The table has 600,000 to 700,000 clones, 9.5% to 15% seen once. General study results and limits: Shorter TCRB CDR3s, moderately but significantly so, marked every one of the four CD4+ subsets in Type 1 diabetes patients.

No antigen has been assigned to these receptors. Material for sequencing was naive CD4+ T cells from blood. The receptors originated from a young man with type 1 diabetes.

This chain uses TRBV14 with TRBJ1-2; 8 nucleotides line up with TRBD1. This CDR3 has 13 residues. The V segment lost 5 bases and the J segment 9 bases; nucleotides outside the gene matches: 8. Germline CDR1 is SGHDN and CDR2 is FVKESK. Written as DNA, the CDR3 is TGTGCCAGCAGCATCCAGGGGGCGGTTCGCTACACCTTC. Amino acid sequence: CASSIQGAVRYTF.

In DNA, the CDR3 is TGTGCCAGCAGTCCAGGACGCAGCAATCAGCCCCAGCATTTT. Encoded protein: CASSPGRSNQPQHF. The V and J genes are TRBV27 and TRBJ1-5; D is ambiguous. V dropped 5 bases and J dropped 1 base, with 9 bases sitting between them. This CDR3 region has 14 residues. Germline lookup yields CDR1 MNHEY and CDR2 SMNVEV (reference sequence).

Only one count was recorded for this clone. This chain connects TRBV6-6 to TRBJ1-2, with 8 nucleotides matching TRBD1. CDR3 size: 12 residues. Trimming took 5 bases from V and 8 from J; bases not matched to a gene: 4. The V gene's germline CDR1 is MNHNY and CDR2 SVGAGI (reference sequence). In DNA, the CDR3 is TGTGCCAGCAGTAAGACAGGGGACGGCTACACCTTC. This translates into CASSKTGDGYTF.

This clone appeared a few times. The chain joins TRBV15 to TRBJ2-1, with D maybe TRBD2 (6 bases). Germline-derived CDR1 and CDR2 are LNHNV and YYDKDF (reference sequence). V lost 0 bases, J lost 9 bases, and 21 bases lay in between. This CDR3 spans 17 amino acids. The CDR3 here is CATSRDGGRLSGSEQFF. The CDR3 nucleotides are TGTGCCACCAGCAGAGACGGGGGTCGGTTATCGGGGAGTGAGCAGTTCTTC.

This clone was detected a few times. This chain uses TRBV7-2 with TRBJ1-2; the D gene is possibly TRBD1 (6 bases). The V gene's germline CDR1 is SGHTA and CDR2 FQGNSA. Trimming left V 6 bases short and J 5 bases short, with 16 bases between. The CDR3 length is 14 residues. In DNA form, the CDR3 reads TGTGCCAGCAGTCGTGGACAGCCACAGTATGGCTACACCTTC. Amino acid sequence: CASSRGQPQYGYTF. The complete variable domain, with remaining parts taken from reference TRBV7-2 and TRBJ1-2, reads GAGVSQSPSNKVTEKGKDVELRCDPISGHTALYWYRQSLGQGLEFLIYFQGNSAPDKSGLPSDRFSAERTGGSVSTLTIQRTQQEDSAVYLCASSRGQPQYGYTFGSGTRLTVV.

The genes are TRBV6-5 and TRBJ2-3; possibly TRBD1 for D (6 bases). The germline V and J ends were trimmed by 2 bases and 2 bases, with 11 bases remaining between them. The CDR3 is 15 residues long. Germline values: CDR1 MNHEY, CDR2 SVGAGI. CDR3 loop: CASSYTRGPTDTQYF. CDR3 coding DNA: TGTGCCAGCAGTTACACCAGGGGCCCCACAGATACGCAGTATTTT.

This clone turned up a few times. The rearrangement joins TRBV4-3 to TRBJ2-7; TRBD1 matches at 7 bases. V lost 1 base to trimming and J lost 3 bases; unmatched junction nucleotides: 6. The CDR3 is 15 amino acids. From germline, CDR1 is LGHNA and CDR2 YSLEER. For the CDR3, the DNA is TGCGCCAGCAGCCAAGGGACAGGATTAGACTACGAGCAGTACTTC. Translated: CASSQGTGLDYEQYF.

This clone has more than one count but fewer than ten. This chain joins TRBV6-6 and TRBJ2-2; D ambiguous. Germline CDR1 reads MNHNY; CDR2 reads SVGAGI (reference sequence). Trimming removed 0 bases from V and 2 bases from J, with 7 bases in between. The CDR3 runs to 15 residues. CDR3 in amino acids: CASSYSMPNTGELFF. The CDR3 nucleotides are TGTGCCAGCAGTTACTCGATGCCAAACACCGGGGAGCTGTTTTTT.